One T cell receptor (beta chain) is described in this entry. Its cognate antigen is unknown. Germline assignment: CDR1 KGHSH and CDR2 LQKENI. V shed 5 bases and J shed 2 bases, with 9 bases lying between them. The length of the CDR3 is 13 residues. TCRdb's copy holds only in-frame clones and misses some; the assay was immunoSEQ multiplex PCR. The data contain about 61,000 clones, about 85% of them singletons. Baseline was the first blood sampling point, followed by cycle 4 day 1 and cycle 7 day 1. The data stem from a study of OX40 agonist ivuxolimab in advanced cancers. Study overall: Patients received the agonistic anti-OX40 (CD134) antibody ivuxolimab. General observations from the study: Relative to CD4+ cells, CD8+ T cells on average had more expanded clones.

The starting material was CD4+ or CD8+ T cells sorted from blood, obtained in a trial of the OX40 agonist ivuxolimab. This clonotype was sampled from an adult with an advanced solid tumor such as melanoma, head and neck, liver or kidney cancer. The V gene is TRBV18, the J gene TRBJ1-2; D not resolved. The CDR3 DNA is TGTGCCAGCTCAACCGCAGAGAACTATGGCTACACCTTC. Its protein product is CASSTAENYGYTF.